This T cell receptor (beta chain) was found in a study of blood T cells in healthy people across ages. Each sample provided at least 6 micrograms of extracted total RNA. With a J-beta primer mix and a sample-barcoded 5' primer, a second PCR ran about 6 to 11 cycles. TCRdb re-called the 5' RACE reads through MiXCR, storing one row per CDR3 protein. This table has some 940,000 distinct CDR3 sequences, 25% to 35% appearing once. Germline V gene lookup returns CDR1 SGHKS and CDR2 YYEKEE (reference sequence). The CDR3 extends over 15 amino acids. The V and J ends lost 0 bases and 2 bases respectively, with 11 bases between them. This clonotype showed up many times. The same data also went into a second study, on T cells of mothers and their children. That study adds: There were over 9.5 million TCR beta CDR3 reads from each mother and a few million from each child. Related pairs of mothers and children showed slightly higher, non-significant overlap versus unrelated pairs. It was observed that no persistent microchimeric T cell clones could be detected.

The chain joins TRBV5-5 to TRBJ2-5; D not certain. The receptor comes from a woman in her 40s in good health. Input material: blood. For the CDR3, the DNA is TGTGCCAGCAGCTTGGCCCTGGCAGAACAAGAGACCCAGTACTTC. Its protein product is CASSLALAEQETQYF.